This is a list of T cell receptor beta chains from one sample in a study of T cell responses to AZD1222 COVID-19 vaccine. This table comes from immunoSEQ multiplex PCR, and its TCRdb copy is limited to in-frame clones, with some not included. The sample records about 110,000 clones, around 81% being singletons. This specimen was peripheral blood, taken on day 0 of AZD1222 vaccination. These receptors all stem from an adult in good health. The CDR3 runs from the conserved cysteine through the conserved F or W. The order of the fields is CDR3 length, D gene, clone size, V gene, J gene, CDR3 DNA, CDR3 protein. D genes are given only for firm matches. Where a row states a size, it is once, few, many or the class of an expanded clone; other rows omit it.

length: 14; D: -; size: -; V: TRBV6-2/TRBV6-3; J: TRBJ1-5; DNA: TGTGCCAGCAGTTACTTGAATAGCAATCAGCCCCAGCATTTT; CDR3: CASSYLNSNQPQHF
length: 19; D: -; size: -; V: TRBV7-8; J: TRBJ2-1; DNA: TGTGCCAGCAGCTCCAGGGGTGTGGTCCCAGGCGGCTCCTACAATGAGCAGTTCTTC; CDR3: CASSSRGVVPGGSYNEQFF
length: 13; D: TRBD1; size: -; V: TRBV27; J: TRBJ1-2; DNA: TGTGCCAGCAGTCGGGACAGGAGGTATGGCTACACCTTC; CDR3: CASSRDRRYGYTF
length: 15; D: TRBD1; size: -; V: TRBV5-4; J: TRBJ1-1; DNA: TGTGCCAGCAGCTTGCTACAGGGGGCTTACACTGAAGCTTTCTTT; CDR3: CASSLLQGAYTEAFF
length: 13; D: -; size: -; V: TRBV24-1; J: TRBJ2-5; DNA: TGTGCCACCAGTCATTTCATGGGAGAGACCCAGTACTTC; CDR3: CATSHFMGETQYF
length: 14; D: TRBD1; size: -; V: TRBV7-8; J: TRBJ1-2; DNA: TGTGCCAGCAGCTCGGCGGACAGGTGGCAAGGCTACACCTTC; CDR3: CASSSADRWQGYTF
length: 15; D: TRBD1; size: -; V: TRBV7-2; J: TRBJ1-2; DNA: TGTGCCAGCAGCTTAGGAACAGGGGGCGCAGCTGGCTACACCTTC; CDR3: CASSLGTGGAAGYTF
length: 15; D: TRBD2; size: -; V: TRBV30; J: TRBJ2-1; DNA: TGTGCCTGGAGTGTACTAGCGGGGGGGCTCGGTGAGCAGTTCTTC; CDR3: CAWSVLAGGLGEQFF
length: 17; D: TRBD2; size: -; V: TRBV9; J: TRBJ2-2; DNA: TGTGCCAGCAGCGCCCCGGGGACTAGCGGGACCACCGGGGAGCTGTTTTTT; CDR3: CASSAPGTSGTTGELFF
length: 15; D: -; size: -; V: TRBV9; J: TRBJ1-2; DNA: TGTGCCAGCAGCGGTGGGGCAGAATACTTCTATGGCTACACCTTC; CDR3: CASSGGAEYFYGYTF
length: 15; D: TRBD2; size: -; V: TRBV7-2; J: TRBJ2-2; DNA: TGTGCCAGCAGCTTAGTAGCGGGGAACACCGGGGAGCTGTTTTTT; CDR3: CASSLVAGNTGELFF
length: 15; D: -; size: -; V: TRBV5-1; J: TRBJ2-7; DNA: TGCGCCAGCAGCTTGGATGCGGGGTCGTCCTACGAGCAGTACTTC; CDR3: CASSLDAGSSYEQYF
length: 15; D: TRBD1; size: -; V: TRBV18; J: TRBJ1-2; DNA: TGTGCCAGCTCACCCAATCCGGGACAGGGAATTGGCTACACCTTC; CDR3: CASSPNPGQGIGYTF
length: 16; D: TRBD1; size: -; V: TRBV15; J: TRBJ1-1; DNA: TGTGCCACCAGCAGAGATATAGGGACAGGGGGCATCGGGGCTTTCTTT; CDR3: CATSRDIGTGGIGAFF
length: 13; D: -; size: -; V: TRBV15; J: TRBJ2-1; DNA: TGTGCCACCAGCAGAGATCTGGGGCCTGAGCAGTTCTTC; CDR3: CATSRDLGPEQFF
length: 15; D: TRBD2; size: -; V: TRBV11-2; J: TRBJ2-7; DNA: TGTGCCAGCAGCTTAGTCGGGGGGGGACCCTACGAGCAGTACTTC; CDR3: CASSLVGGGPYEQYF
length: 16; D: TRBD2; size: -; V: TRBV6-1; J: TRBJ2-1; DNA: TGTGCCAGCAGTGTAGCGGGGGGGCTAATCTACAATGAGCAGTTCTTC; CDR3: CASSVAGGLIYNEQFF
length: 17; D: -; size: -; V: TRBV25-1; J: TRBJ2-1; DNA: TGTGCCAGCAGTGAATGGGGAGCGGGTCGGAGATCCCATGAGCAGTTCTTC; CDR3: CASSEWGAGRRSHEQFF
length: 16; D: -; size: -; V: TRBV19; J: TRBJ2-5; DNA: TGTGCCAGTAGTACCCCCGGACTTCCCGAAGGGGAGACCCAGTACTTC; CDR3: CASSTPGLPEGETQYF
length: 14; D: -; size: once; V: TRBV29-1; J: TRBJ1-1; DNA: TGCAGCGTTGACGCCGGTCTGATGAACACTGAAGCTTTCTTT; CDR3: CSVDAGLMNTEAFF
length: 15; D: TRBD1; size: -; V: TRBV28; J: TRBJ1-5; DNA: TGTGCCAGCAGGTCCGAGCTTACAGGGGTCCGGCCCCAGCATTTT; CDR3: CASRSELTGVRPQHF
length: 14; D: TRBD1; size: -; V: TRBV5-1; J: TRBJ1-1; DNA: TGCGCCAGCAGGACAGGGGATCCGAACACTGAAGCTTTCTTT; CDR3: CASRTGDPNTEAFF
length: 16; D: -; size: -; V: TRBV4-1; J: TRBJ1-4; DNA: TGCGCCAGCAGCCAAGAATGGGGGCGGACTAATGAAAAACTGTTTTTT; CDR3: CASSQEWGRTNEKLFF
length: 15; D: -; size: -; V: TRBV24-1; J: TRBJ2-7; DNA: TGTGCCACCAGTGATTCCGGGACATCGACCTACGAGCAGTACTTC; CDR3: CATSDSGTSTYEQYF
length: 14; D: -; size: -; V: TRBV10-3; J: TRBJ2-7; DNA: TGTGCCATCAGTGAGGGGGCTCTTTCCTACGAGCAGTACTTC; CDR3: CAISEGALSYEQYF
length: 19; D: TRBD2; size: -; V: TRBV14; J: TRBJ2-7; DNA: TGTGCCAGCAGCCGTAGTCAATATTTAGCGGGAAAAGACGCCTACGAGCAGTACTTC; CDR3: CASSRSQYLAGKDAYEQYF
length: 16; D: TRBD2; size: few; V: TRBV7-9; J: TRBJ2-7; DNA: TGTGCCAGCCAGATGTGGGGACTAGAGGACCCCTACGAGCAGTACTTC; CDR3: CASQMWGLEDPYEQYF
length: 14; D: TRBD2; size: -; V: TRBV30; J: TRBJ2-1; DNA: TGTGCCTGGGAGCGGGGAGCCCGGGGGTATGAGCAGTTCTTC; CDR3: CAWERGARGYEQFF
length: 13; D: -; size: -; V: TRBV19; J: TRBJ2-2; DNA: TGTGCCAGTAGTAGGGGGAACACCGGGGAGCTGTTTTTT; CDR3: CASSRGNTGELFF
length: 15; D: -; size: -; V: TRBV9; J: TRBJ1-6; DNA: TGTGCCAGCAGCGTAGTTGGAGGGGCGAGGTCACCCCTCCACTTT; CDR3: CASSVVGGARSPLHF
length: 16; D: TRBD1; size: -; V: TRBV9; J: TRBJ2-3; DNA: TGTGCCAGCAGCGTAGATGAGGGGGCGAATCACCAAACGCAGTATTTT; CDR3: CASSVDEGANHQTQYF
length: 13; D: TRBD1; size: -; V: TRBV29-1; J: TRBJ1-2; DNA: TGCAGCGTTGAAGACGAGGACAGGAATGGCTACACCTTC; CDR3: CSVEDEDRNGYTF
length: 14; D: -; size: -; V: TRBV9; J: TRBJ2-7; DNA: TGTGCCAGCAGCGTTGGTGCCCCCTCTGGCGAGCAGTACTTC; CDR3: CASSVGAPSGEQYF
length: 13; D: TRBD1; size: -; V: TRBV9; J: TRBJ1-2; DNA: TGTGCCAGCCGCTCAGGGGGCTACTATGGCTACACCTTC; CDR3: CASRSGGYYGYTF
length: 12; D: TRBD1; size: -; V: TRBV19; J: TRBJ1-5; DNA: TGTGCCAGTAGTTCTCGGACAGGGCCCCAGCATTTT; CDR3: CASSSRTGPQHF
length: 15; D: TRBD1; size: -; V: TRBV5-1; J: TRBJ1-1; DNA: TGCGCCAGCAGCTCCCGATGGGGGACAGACACTGAAGCTTTCTTT; CDR3: CASSSRWGTDTEAFF
length: 16; D: TRBD2; size: -; V: TRBV2; J: TRBJ2-2; DNA: TGTGCCAGCAGGGGACTAGCGGGAGCGAACACCGGGGAGCTGTTTTTT; CDR3: CASRGLAGANTGELFF
length: 13; D: -; size: -; V: TRBV30; J: TRBJ2-3; DNA: TGTGCCTGGAGTGTACGGCTGCGGGATACGCAGTATTTT; CDR3: CAWSVRLRDTQYF
length: 13; D: -; size: -; V: TRBV28; J: TRBJ1-2; DNA: TGTGCCAGCAGTGTCTTAGGACCGTATGGCTACACCTTC; CDR3: CASSVLGPYGYTF
length: 13; D: -; size: many; V: TRBV19; J: TRBJ2-5; DNA: TGTGCCAGTAGCATCGATGACGGAGAGACCCAGTACTTC; CDR3: CASSIDDGETQYF
length: 14; D: TRBD1; size: -; V: TRBV27; J: TRBJ1-2; DNA: TGTGCCAGCAGCACCACACAGGGGTCATATGGCTACACCTTC; CDR3: CASSTTQGSYGYTF
length: 16; D: TRBD1; size: -; V: TRBV7-6; J: TRBJ2-3; DNA: TGTGCCAGCAGCCCGAACGCTGGGACAGGGCCAGATACGCAGTATTTT; CDR3: CASSPNAGTGPDTQYF
length: 14; D: TRBD2; size: -; V: TRBV6-5; J: TRBJ2-1; DNA: TGTGCCAGCAGTTATGGCGGGAGTCACGATGAGCAGTTCTTC; CDR3: CASSYGGSHDEQFF
length: 16; D: -; size: -; V: TRBV6-1; J: TRBJ1-6; DNA: TGTGCCAGCAGTGAATTGCCAGACTCCTATAATTCACCCCTCCACTTT; CDR3: CASSELPDSYNSPLHF
length: 14; D: -; size: -; V: TRBV27; J: TRBJ1-3; DNA: TGTGCCAGCCGCTCAGGGGTAAGTTGGGACACCATATATTTT; CDR3: CASRSGVSWDTIYF
length: 17; D: -; size: -; V: TRBV5-8; J: TRBJ1-4; DNA: TGTGCCAGCGCTCCTTCACCCCTCCGGGACGGGAATGAAAAACTGTTTTTT; CDR3: CASAPSPLRDGNEKLFF
length: 16; D: -; size: few; V: TRBV21-1; J: TRBJ1-2; DNA: TGTGCCAGCAGCAAAGGGGACAGCTCGTTCCTTAATGGCTACACCTTC; CDR3: CASSKGDSSFLNGYTF
length: 15; D: TRBD1; size: few; V: TRBV6-5; J: TRBJ1-6; DNA: TGTGCCAGCAGGAGGGACAGCTCCTATAATTCACCCCTCCACTTT; CDR3: CASRRDSSYNSPLHF
length: 13; D: -; size: once; V: TRBV2; J: TRBJ1-2; DNA: TGTGCCAGCAGGACCGGGAGTACCTATGGCTACACCTTC; CDR3: CASRTGSTYGYTF
length: 14; D: TRBD1; size: once; V: TRBV19; J: TRBJ1-2; DNA: TGTGCCAGTAGTAGGGGACAGGGTGGCTATGGCTACACCTTC; CDR3: CASSRGQGGYGYTF
length: 14; D: TRBD2; size: once; V: TRBV3-1/TRBV3-2; J: TRBJ2-5; DNA: TGTGCCAGCAGCCTTCCGGGGGGCCAAGAGACCCAGTACTTC; CDR3: CASSLPGGQETQYF